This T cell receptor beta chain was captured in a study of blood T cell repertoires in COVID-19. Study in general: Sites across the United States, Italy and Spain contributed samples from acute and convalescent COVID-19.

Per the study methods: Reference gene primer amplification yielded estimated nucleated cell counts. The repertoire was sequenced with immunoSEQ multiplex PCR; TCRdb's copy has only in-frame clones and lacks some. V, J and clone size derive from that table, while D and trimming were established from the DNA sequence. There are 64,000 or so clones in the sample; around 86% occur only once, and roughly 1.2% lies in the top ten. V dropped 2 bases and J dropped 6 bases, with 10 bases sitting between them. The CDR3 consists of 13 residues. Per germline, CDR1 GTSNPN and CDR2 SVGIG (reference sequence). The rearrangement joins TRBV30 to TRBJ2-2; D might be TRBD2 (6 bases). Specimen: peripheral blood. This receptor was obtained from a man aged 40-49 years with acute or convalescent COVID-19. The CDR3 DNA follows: TGTGCCTGGAGTAATGGCGGGGCCGGGGAGCTGTTTTTT. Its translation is CAWSNGGAGELFF. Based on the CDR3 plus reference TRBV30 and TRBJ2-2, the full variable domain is SQTIHQWPATLVQPVGSPLSLECTVEGTSNPNLYWYRQAAGRGLQLLFYSVGIGQISSEVPQNLSASRPQDRQFILSSKKLLLSDSGFYLCAWSNGGAGELFFGEGSRLTVL.